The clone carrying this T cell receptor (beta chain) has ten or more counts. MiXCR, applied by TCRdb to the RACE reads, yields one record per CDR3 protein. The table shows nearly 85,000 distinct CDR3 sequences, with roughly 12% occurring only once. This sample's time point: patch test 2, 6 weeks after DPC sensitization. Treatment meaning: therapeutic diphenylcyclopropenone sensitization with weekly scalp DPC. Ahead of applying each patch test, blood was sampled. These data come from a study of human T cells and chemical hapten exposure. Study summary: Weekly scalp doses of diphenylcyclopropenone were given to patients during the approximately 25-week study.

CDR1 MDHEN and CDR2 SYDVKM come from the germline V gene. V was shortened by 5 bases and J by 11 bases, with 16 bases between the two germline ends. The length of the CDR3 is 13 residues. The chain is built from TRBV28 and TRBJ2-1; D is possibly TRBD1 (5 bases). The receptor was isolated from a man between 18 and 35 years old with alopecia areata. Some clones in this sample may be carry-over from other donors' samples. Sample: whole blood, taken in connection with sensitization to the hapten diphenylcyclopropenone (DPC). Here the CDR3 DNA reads TGTGCCAGCAGTGGAGACAGTCTCCTGAAGCAGTTCTTC. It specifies CASSGDSLLKQFF.